This TCR beta chain was obtained from a study of T cell responses to AZD1222 COVID-19 vaccine. Second doses that came at about 4 or about 12 weeks were put together. On this clone: Its specificity is unknown.

Generated by immunoSEQ multiplex PCR, the TCRdb table keeps only in-frame clones and is missing some. The sample yields 130,000 to 150,000 clones, about 86% seen once. Points from the study as a whole: Seropositive AZD1222 recipients at baseline numbered only five or six. Targeting of unmutated variant regions was reportedly seen in nearly half of spike-specific TCRs.

The material sequenced was peripheral blood, taken 28 days after the second AZD1222 dose. The receptor was derived from an adult who received the AZD1222 COVID-19 vaccine.

CDR3 coding DNA: TGTGCCAGCGCATCTAGCGCCCGGACGAATGAGCAGTTCTTC. Encoded protein: CASASSARTNEQFF. The J gene is TRBJ2-1, the V gene TRBV2; TRBD2 is a possible D gene (6 bases). The V and J ends lost 8 bases and 7 bases respectively, with 18 bases between them. This CDR3 contains 14 residues. Germline assignment: CDR1 SNHLY and CDR2 FYNNEI. Based on the CDR3 plus reference TRBV2 and TRBJ2-1, the full variable domain is EPEVTQTPSHQVTQMGQEVILRCVPISNHLYFYWYRQILGQKVEFLVSFYNNEISEKSEIFDDQFSVERPDGSNFTLKIRSTKLEDSAMYFCASASSARTNEQFFGPGTRLTVL.